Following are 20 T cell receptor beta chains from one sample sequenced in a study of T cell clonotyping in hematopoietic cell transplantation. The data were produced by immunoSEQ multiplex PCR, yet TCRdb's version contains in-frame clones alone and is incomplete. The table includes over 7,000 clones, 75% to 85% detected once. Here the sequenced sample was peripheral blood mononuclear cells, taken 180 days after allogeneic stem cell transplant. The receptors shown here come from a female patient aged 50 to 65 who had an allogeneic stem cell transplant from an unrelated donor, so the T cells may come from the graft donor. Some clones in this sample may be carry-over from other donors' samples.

CDR3 sequence (DNA): TGCGCCAGCAGTGGGGGACAGACATATTTT. This sequence encodes CASSGGQTYF. J is TRBJ1-3 and V is TRBV10-2, with 7 bases that match TRBD1. Germline V CDR1 and CDR2: WSHSY, SAAADI. This CDR3 spans 10 amino acids. V was clipped by 4 bases and J by 15 bases; unmatched bases: 3.

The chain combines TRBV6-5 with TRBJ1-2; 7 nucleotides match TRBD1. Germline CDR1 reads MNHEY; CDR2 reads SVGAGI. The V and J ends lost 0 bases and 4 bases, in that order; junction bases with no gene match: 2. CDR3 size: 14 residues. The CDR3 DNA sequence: TGTGCCAGCAGTTACTCCGGGACAGTCTATGGCTACACCTTC. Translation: CASSYSGTVYGYTF.

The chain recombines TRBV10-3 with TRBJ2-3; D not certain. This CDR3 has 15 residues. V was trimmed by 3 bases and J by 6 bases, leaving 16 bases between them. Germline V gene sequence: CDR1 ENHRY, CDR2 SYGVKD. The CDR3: CAISEGQLQSDTQYF. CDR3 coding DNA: TGTGCCATCAGTGAAGGCCAGTTGCAATCGGATACGCAGTATTTT.

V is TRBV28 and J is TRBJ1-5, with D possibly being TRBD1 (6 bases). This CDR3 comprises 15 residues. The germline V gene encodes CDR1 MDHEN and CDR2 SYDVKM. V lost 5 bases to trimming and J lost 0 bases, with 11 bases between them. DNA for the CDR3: TGTGCCAGCAGTATAGGGGGGGATAGCAATCAGCCCCAGCATTTT. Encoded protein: CASSIGGDSNQPQHF.

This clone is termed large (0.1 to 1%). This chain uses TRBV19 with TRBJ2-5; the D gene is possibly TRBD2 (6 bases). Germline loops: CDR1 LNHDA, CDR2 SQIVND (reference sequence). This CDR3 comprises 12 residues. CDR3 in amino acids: CATGENQETQYF. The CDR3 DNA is TGTGCGACGGGGGAGAACCAAGAGACCCAGTACTTC.

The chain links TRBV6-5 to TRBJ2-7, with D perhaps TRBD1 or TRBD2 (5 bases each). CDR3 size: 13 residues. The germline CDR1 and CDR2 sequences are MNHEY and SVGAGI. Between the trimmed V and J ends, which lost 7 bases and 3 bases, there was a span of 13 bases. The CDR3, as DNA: TGTGCCAGCAAAAGGGACGACAACTACGAGCAGTACTTC. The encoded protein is CASKRDDNYEQYF.

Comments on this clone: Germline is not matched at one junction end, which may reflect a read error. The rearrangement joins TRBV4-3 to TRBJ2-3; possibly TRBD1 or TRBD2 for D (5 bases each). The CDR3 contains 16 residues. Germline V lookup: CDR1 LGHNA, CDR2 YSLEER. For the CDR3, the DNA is TGCGCCAGCAGCCAAGAGGGCCTCCGGGGCGCAGATACACAGTATTTT. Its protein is CASSQEGLRGADTQYF.

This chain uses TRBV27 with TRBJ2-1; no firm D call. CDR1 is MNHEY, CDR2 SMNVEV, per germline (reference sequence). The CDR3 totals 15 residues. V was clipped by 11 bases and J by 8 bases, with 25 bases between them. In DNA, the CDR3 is TGTGCCGCCGCACCCCGAAGTCCGATTGAGGATGAGCAGTTCTTC. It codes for CAAAPRSPIEDEQFF.

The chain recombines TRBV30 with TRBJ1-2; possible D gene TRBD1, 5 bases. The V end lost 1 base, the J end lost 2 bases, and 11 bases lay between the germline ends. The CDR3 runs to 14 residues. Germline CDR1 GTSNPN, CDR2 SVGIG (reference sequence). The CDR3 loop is CAWSGRVVNYGYTF. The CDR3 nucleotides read TGTGCCTGGAGTGGCAGGGTCGTCAACTATGGCTACACCTTC. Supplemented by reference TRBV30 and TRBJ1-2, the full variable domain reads SQTIHQWPATLVQPVGSPLSLECTVEGTSNPNLYWYRQAAGRGLQLLFYSVGIGQISSEVPQNLSASRPQDRQFILSSKKLLLSDSGFYLCAWSGRVVNYGYTFGSGTRLTVV.

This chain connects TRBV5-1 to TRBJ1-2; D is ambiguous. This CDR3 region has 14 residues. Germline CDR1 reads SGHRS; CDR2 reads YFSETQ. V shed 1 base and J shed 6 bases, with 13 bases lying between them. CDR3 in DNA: TGCGCCAGCAGCTTGAGGGCGGATCCGGATGGCTACACCTTC. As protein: CASSLRADPDGYTF.

The chain's CDR3 is CASSLSYPGVVRIYEQYF. In DNA, the CDR3 is TGTGCCAGCAGCTTATCGTACCCGGGCGTTGTAAGGATCTACGAGCAGTACTTC. V gene TRBV11-2 combines with J gene TRBJ2-7; no clear D. In germline, CDR1 is SGHAT, CDR2 FQNNGV. V lost 2 bases and J 3 bases, leaving 23 bases between the germline ends. The CDR3 covers 18 residues. The whole variable domain, filled in from reference TRBV11-2 and TRBJ2-7, reads EAGVAQSPRYKIIEKRQSVAFWCNPISGHATLYWYQQILGQGPKLLIQFQNNGVVDDSQLPKDRFSAERLKGVDSTLKIQPAKLEDSAVYLCASSLSYPGVVRIYEQYFGPGTRLTVT.

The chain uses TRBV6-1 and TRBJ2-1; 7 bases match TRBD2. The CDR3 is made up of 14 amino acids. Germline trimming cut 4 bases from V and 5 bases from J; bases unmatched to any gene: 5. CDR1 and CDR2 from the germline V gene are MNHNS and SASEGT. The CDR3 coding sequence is TGTGCCAGCAGTGGGCGGGGGTTCGACAATGAGCAGTTCTTC. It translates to CASSGRGFDNEQFF.

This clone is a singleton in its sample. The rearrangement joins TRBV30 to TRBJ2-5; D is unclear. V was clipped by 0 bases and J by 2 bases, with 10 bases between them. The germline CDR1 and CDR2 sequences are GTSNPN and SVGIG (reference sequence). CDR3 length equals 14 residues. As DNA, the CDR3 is TGTGCCTGGAGTGTTGGGCGTTCACAAGAGACCCAGTACTTC. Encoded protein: CAWSVGRSQETQYF.

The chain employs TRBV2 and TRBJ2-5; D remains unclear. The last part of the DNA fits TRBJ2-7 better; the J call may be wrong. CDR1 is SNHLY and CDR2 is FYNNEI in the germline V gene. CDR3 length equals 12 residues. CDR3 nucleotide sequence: TGTGCCAGCGGTGTCCAGGCCTACGAGCAGTACTTC. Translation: CASGVQAYEQYF.

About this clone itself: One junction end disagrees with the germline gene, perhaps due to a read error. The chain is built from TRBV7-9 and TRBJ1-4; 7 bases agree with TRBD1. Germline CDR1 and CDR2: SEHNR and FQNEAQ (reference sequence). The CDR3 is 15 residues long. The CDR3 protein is CASSSSTGDGEKLSF. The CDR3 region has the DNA TGTGCCAGCAGCTCCTCCACAGGGGACGGGGAAAAACTGTCTTTT.

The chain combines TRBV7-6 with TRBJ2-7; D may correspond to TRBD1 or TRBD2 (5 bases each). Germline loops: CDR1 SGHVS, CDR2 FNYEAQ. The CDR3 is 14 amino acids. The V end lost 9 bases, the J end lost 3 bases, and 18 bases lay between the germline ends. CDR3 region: CASSPGTNIYEQYF. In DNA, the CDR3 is TGTGCCAGTTCGCCCGGGACCAATATCTACGAGCAGTACTTC.

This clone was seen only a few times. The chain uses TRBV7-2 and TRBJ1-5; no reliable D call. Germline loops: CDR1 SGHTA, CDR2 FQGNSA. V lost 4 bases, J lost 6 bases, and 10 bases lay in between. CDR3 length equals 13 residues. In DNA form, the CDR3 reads TGTGCCAGCAGCTCCACCCGCGGTCAGCCCCAGCATTTT. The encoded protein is CASSSTRGQPQHF.

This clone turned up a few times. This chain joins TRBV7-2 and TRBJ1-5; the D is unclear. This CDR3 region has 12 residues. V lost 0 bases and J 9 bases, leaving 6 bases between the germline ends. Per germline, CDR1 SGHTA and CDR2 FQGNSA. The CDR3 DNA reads TGTGCCAGCAGCTTAGCGCATTTGCCCCAGCATTTT. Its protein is CASSLAHLPQHF. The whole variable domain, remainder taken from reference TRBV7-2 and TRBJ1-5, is GAGVSQSPSNKVTEKGKDVELRCDPISGHTALYWYRQSLGQGLEFLIYFQGNSAPDKSGLPSDRFSAERTGGSVSTLTIQRTQQEDSAVYLCASSLAHLPQHFGDGTRLSIL.

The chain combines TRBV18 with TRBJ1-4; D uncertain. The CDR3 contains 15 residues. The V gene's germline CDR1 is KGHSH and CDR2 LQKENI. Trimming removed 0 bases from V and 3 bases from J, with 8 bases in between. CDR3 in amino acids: CASSPPVASNEKLFF. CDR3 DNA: TGTGCCAGCTCACCACCAGTTGCATCTAATGAAAAACTGTTTTTT. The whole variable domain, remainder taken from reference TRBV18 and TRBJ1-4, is NAGVMQNPRHLVRRRGQEARLRCSPMKGHSHVYWYRQLPEEGLKFMVYLQKENIIDESGMPKERFSAEFPKEGPSILRIQQVVRGDSAAYFCASSPPVASNEKLFFGSGTQLSVL.

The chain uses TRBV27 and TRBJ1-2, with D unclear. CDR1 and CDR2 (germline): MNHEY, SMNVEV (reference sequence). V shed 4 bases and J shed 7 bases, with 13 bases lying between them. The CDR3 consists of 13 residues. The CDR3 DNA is TGTGCCAGCAGTTCTGCCGCATTGCCTGGCTACACCTTC. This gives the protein CASSSAALPGYTF.